The 19 T cell receptor beta chains below all came from one sample that was sequenced in a study of CD8 T cells in ankylosing spondylitis. TCRdb independently ran MiXCR on the 5' RACE reads; one entry per CDR3 protein. This sample has 180,000 or so distinct CDR3 sequences, with approximately 10% found just once. Sample: blood, either unsorted or a sorted T cell fraction (not recorded which). Source of these receptors: a male donor with ankylosing spondylitis or in good health (not recorded which).

This chain connects TRBV5-1 to TRBJ1-5; 9 nucleotides align to TRBD1. Germline trimming cut 6 bases from V and 3 bases from J; bases unmatched to any gene: 7. The length of the CDR3 is 15 residues. The germline V gene encodes CDR1 SGHRS and CDR2 YFSETQ. This CDR3 reads CASKSTGGPNQPQHF. DNA for the CDR3: TGCGCCAGCAAGTCTACAGGGGGCCCCAATCAGCCCCAGCATTTT.

This clonotype came up many times. CDR3 residues: CASSLRALNNEQFF. As DNA, the CDR3 is TGTGCCAGCAGCTTGCGGGCCCTTAACAATGAGCAGTTCTTC. V is TRBV5-5 and J is TRBJ2-1; D not resolved. This CDR3 contains 14 residues. Looked up from germline, CDR1 is SGHKS and CDR2 is YYEKEE (reference sequence). V gave up 1 base and J gave up 5 bases, with 10 bases separating them. The complete variable domain, with remaining parts taken from reference TRBV5-5 and TRBJ2-1, reads DAGVTQSPTHLIKTRGQQVTLRCSPISGHKSVSWYQQVLGQGPQFIFQYYEKEERGRGNFPDRFSARQFPNYSSELNVNALLLGDSALYLCASSLRALNNEQFFGPGTRLTVL.

Turning to this clonotype: One base away lies a much larger clone, so this may be a sequencing read error. The chain joins TRBV25-1 to TRBJ2-1, with a weak D call TRBD2 (7 bases). The germline V gene has CDR1 MGHDK and CDR2 SYGVNS. This CDR3 is built from 14 residues. The chain's CDR3 is CANSEEGGGNEQFF. The CDR3 DNA is TGTGCCAACAGTGAAGAGGGAGGGGGAAATGAGCAGTTCTTC.

This chain connects TRBV11-2 to TRBJ2-1; 11 bases match TRBD2. Germline V gene lookup returns CDR1 SGHAT and CDR2 FQNNGV. Trimming cost V 6 bases and J 6 bases; bases outside gene matches: 16. CDR3 size: 18 residues. The CDR3 here is CASSLQAVSGRVVNEQFF. The CDR3 coding sequence is TGTGCCAGCAGTCTACAGGCCGTTAGCGGGAGGGTGGTCAATGAGCAGTTCTTC.

Details on this clonotype: This clone may be a read error of a much larger clone one base away. The V call is TRBV10-2, the J call TRBJ1-1, with D uncertain. V was trimmed by 1 base and J by 7 bases, leaving 7 bases between them. The CDR3 extends over 12 amino acids. CDR1 and CDR2 (germline): WSHSY, SAAADI. CDR3 coding DNA: TGCGCCAGCAGTGAGTGGCAGAATGAAGCTTTCTTT. Residues: CASSEWQNEAFF.

Ten or more counts support this clonotype. The CDR3 DNA reads as TGTGCCAGCAGTGCCCGCCGGGGGCCCAATCAGCCCCAGCATTTT. It specifies CASSARRGPNQPQHF. This rearrangement joins TRBV6-1 to TRBJ1-5; tentatively, D is TRBD1 (6 bases). CDR3 size: 15 residues. Between the trimmed V and J ends, which lost 4 bases and 3 bases, there was a span of 13 bases. The germline gives CDR1 MNHNS, CDR2 SASEGT.

This clonotype was recorded a few times. The chain carries TRBV27 and TRBJ2-1; weak D call: TRBD2 (5 bases). Germline-derived CDR1 and CDR2 are MNHEY and SMNVEV (reference sequence). The CDR3 sequence is 15 residues long. The V and J ends lost 3 bases and 10 bases respectively, with 19 bases between them. The CDR3 loop is CASSLVGLAQEEQFF. The CDR3 DNA reads TGTGCCAGCAGTTTGGTAGGGCTAGCCCAAGAGGAGCAGTTCTTC.

This clonotype appeared a few times. V gene TRBV7-2 combines with J gene TRBJ1-2, with D maybe TRBD1 (5 bases). Germline CDR1 SGHTA, CDR2 FQGNSA. The CDR3 has 16 residues. V lost 4 bases to trimming and J lost 4 bases, with 19 bases between them. CDR3 in DNA: TGTGCCAGCAGCTCAACCGGGACGGCGTGGGTCTATGGCTACACCTTC. Translating it yields CASSSTGTAWVYGYTF.

At least ten counts were recorded for this clonotype. CDR3 residues: CASSLLAGGLLNEQFF. Here the CDR3 DNA reads TGTGCCAGCAGTTTACTAGCGGGGGGGCTACTCAATGAGCAGTTCTTC. The chain is built from TRBV7-8 and TRBJ2-1, with 13 bases fitting TRBD2. The junction had 8 bases not matched to a gene; V was cut back by 6 bases and J by 6 bases. The germline CDR1 and CDR2 sequences are SGHVS and FQNEAQ. This CDR3 is 16 amino acids long.

Many counts were recorded for this clonotype. The chain links TRBV5-1 to TRBJ1-3, with 7 bases that match TRBD1. The ends lost 2 bases at V and 2 bases at J; junction bases unmatched: 7. Germline-derived CDR1 and CDR2 are SGHRS and YFSETQ. The CDR3 is 16 residues long. In DNA form, the CDR3 reads TGCGCCAGCAGCTTCGGGTCTGACAGGGCTGGAAACACCATATATTTT. Its translation is CASSFGSDRAGNTIYF.

A few counts support this clonotype. This chain joins TRBV20-1 and TRBJ2-1; unclear D gene. Germline assignment: CDR1 DFQATT and CDR2 SNEGSKA (reference sequence). Between the trimmed V and J ends, which lost 3 bases and 9 bases, there was a span of 12 bases. This CDR3 is built from 12 residues. The CDR3 nucleotides read TGCAGTGCTAGCCCTAGGGTCGGTGAGCAGTTCTTC. It translates to CSASPRVGEQFF.

In this sample, this clonotype turned up many times. The chain links TRBV11-1 to TRBJ1-1, with no clear D. CDR1 is SGHAT, CDR2 FQDESV, per germline (reference sequence). Trimming removed 2 bases at V and 11 bases at J, with 15 bases between. The CDR3 consists of 13 residues. The CDR3 loop is CASSLSPKMGAFF. The CDR3 DNA follows: TGTGCCAGCAGCTTATCGCCCAAGATGGGGGCTTTCTTT.

The genes are TRBV12-3 or TRBV12-4 and TRBJ2-5; 9 positions agree with TRBD1. V shed 9 bases and J 5 bases; nucleotides not matched to a gene: 7. This CDR3 has 13 amino acids. The CDR3 is CASRTGDYETQYF. Written as DNA, the CDR3 is TGTGCCAGTCGGACAGGGGACTACGAGACCCAGTACTTC.

This clonotype was recorded many times. This chain uses TRBV5-1 with TRBJ2-5; TRBD2 matches 13 bases. CDR3 length equals 18 residues. V shed 0 bases and J 4 bases; nucleotides not matched to a gene: 9. CDR1 and CDR2 (germline): SGHRS, YFSETQ. The CDR3 DNA follows: TGCGCCAGCAGCTTGGGCACTAGCGGGAGGGCCTCGGTAGAGACCCAGTACTTC. Amino acid sequence: CASSLGTSGRASVETQYF. Complete variable domain (other parts from reference TRBV5-1 and TRBJ2-5): KAGVTQTPRYLIKTRGQQVTLSCSPISGHRSVSWYQQTPGQGLQFLFEYFSETQRNKGNFPGRFSGRQFSNSRSEMNVSTLELGDSALYLCASSLGTSGRASVETQYFGPGTRLLVL.

The chain is built from TRBV20-1 and TRBJ2-1; 8 bases agree with TRBD2. The CDR3 extends over 10 amino acids. The junction had 6 bases not matched to a gene; V was cut back by 6 bases and J by 14 bases. Germline lookup yields CDR1 DFQATT and CDR2 SNEGSKA (reference sequence). The CDR3 DNA follows: TGCAGTGCGGCCGGGACTAGGAAGTTCTTC. This codes for CSAAGTRKFF.

This clonotype was counted a few times. The chain carries TRBV14 and TRBJ2-7; D is ambiguous. CDR1 and CDR2 (germline): SGHDN, FVKESK. The V end lost 1 base, the J end lost 2 bases, and 12 bases lay between the germline ends. The CDR3 is 15 amino acids. This CDR3 is CASSQGSHRAYEQYF. The CDR3 DNA is TGTGCCAGCAGCCAAGGTTCCCATCGCGCCTACGAGCAGTACTTC.

This clonotype was seen at least ten times. The genes are TRBV29-1 and TRBJ1-1; a weak D match, TRBD1 (5 bases). Per the germline V gene, CDR1 is SQVTM and CDR2 is ANQGSEA. Trimming removed 7 bases at V and 0 bases at J, with 12 bases between. This CDR3 comprises 13 residues. The CDR3 DNA sequence: TGCAGCGCCCGACAGCTTTTGAACACTGAAGCTTTCTTT. Its translation: CSARQLLNTEAFF.

V usage is TRBV29-1 and J usage is TRBJ2-3; 10 bases match TRBD2. The CDR3 contains 15 residues. Germline CDR1 is SQVTM and CDR2 is ANQGSEA. With 6 bases clipped from V and 1 base from J, the junction kept 7 bases outside the gene matches. The CDR3 DNA follows: TGCAGCGTGGGTGCTAGCGGGAGTCGCACAGATACGCAGTATTTT. Encoded protein: CSVGASGSRTDTQYF.

This clonotype came up many times. The genes are TRBV5-6 and TRBJ2-3, with TRBD1 identical over 9 bases. V lost 6 bases, J lost 0 bases, and 8 bases stayed unmatched. This CDR3 region has 16 residues. Germline CDR1 and CDR2: SGHDT and YYEEEE. For the CDR3, the DNA is TGTGCCAGCATCCAAACAGGGGGCCTTAGCACAGATACGCAGTATTTT. This translates into CASIQTGGLSTDTQYF.